This T cell receptor (beta chain) was recorded in a study of PD-1 blockade in classical Hodgkin lymphoma. Details on this clone: Its antigen is not known.

Whole-study findings and limits: What caused the repertoire differences, perhaps disease activity or prior therapy, remains undefined.

The data were produced by immunoSEQ multiplex PCR, yet TCRdb's version contains in-frame clones alone and is incomplete. The sample lists 70,000 or so clones, roughly 93% occurring once. Time point described: newly diagnosed, previously untreated cHL patient sample. Newly diagnosed, untreated classical Hodgkin lymphoma PBMCs served as comparison. CDR1 MNHNS and CDR2 SASEGT come from the germline V gene. The CDR3 contains 16 residues. V lost 3 bases, J lost 2 bases, and 14 bases lay in between. The chain uses TRBV6-1 and TRBJ1-5; D unclear. Source material: peripheral blood mononuclear cells (PBMCs). This TCR was recovered from a human donor with classical Hodgkin lymphoma. CDR3 sequence (DNA): TGTGCCAGCAGTGATTTGGGGTCGCTTGGCAATCAGCCCCAGCATTTT. Residues: CASSDLGSLGNQPQHF.